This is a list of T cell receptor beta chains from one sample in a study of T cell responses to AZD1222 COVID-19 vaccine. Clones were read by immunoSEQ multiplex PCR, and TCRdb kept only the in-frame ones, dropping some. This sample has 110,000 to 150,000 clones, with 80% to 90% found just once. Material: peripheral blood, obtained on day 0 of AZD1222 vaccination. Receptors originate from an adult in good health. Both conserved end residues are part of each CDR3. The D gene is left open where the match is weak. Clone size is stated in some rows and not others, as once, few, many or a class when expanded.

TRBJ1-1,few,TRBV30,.,CASDAHQNTEAFF,TGTGCCTCCGACGCACACCAGAACACTGAAGCTTTCTTT
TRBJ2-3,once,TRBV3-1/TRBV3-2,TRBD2,CASSQGASGGQDTQYF,TGTGCCAGCAGCCAAGGGGCTAGCGGGGGTCAAGATACGCAGTATTTT
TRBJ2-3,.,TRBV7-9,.,CASSHTVFTDTQYF,TGTGCCAGCAGCCACACGGTTTTCACAGATACGCAGTATTTT
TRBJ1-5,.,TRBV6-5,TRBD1,CASSSRQGSNQPQHF,TGTGCCAGCAGCTCCAGACAGGGGAGCAATCAGCCCCAGCATTTT
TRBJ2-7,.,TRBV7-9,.,CASSLGSPYEQYF,TGTGCCAGCAGCTTAGGCAGTCCCTACGAGCAGTACTTC
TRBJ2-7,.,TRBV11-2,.,CASSPLGGAAYEQYF,TGTGCCAGCAGCCCCCTTGGAGGTGCCGCCTACGAGCAGTACTTC
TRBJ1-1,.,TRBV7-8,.,CASRQDESEAFF,TGTGCCAGCAGACAGGATGAATCTGAAGCTTTCTTT
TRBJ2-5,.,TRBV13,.,CASSLIGGRETQYF,TGTGCCAGCAGCTTAATCGGGGGTAGGGAGACCCAGTACTTC
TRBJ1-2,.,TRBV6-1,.,CASSEPSGGYTF,TGTGCCAGCAGTGAACCCTCCGGCGGCTACACCTTC
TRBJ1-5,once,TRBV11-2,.,CASSLSGDYSNQPQHF,TGTGCCAGCAGCTTGTCCGGGGACTATAGCAATCAGCCCCAGCATTTT
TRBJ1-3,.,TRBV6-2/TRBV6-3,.,CASSYPLDGSSGNTIYF,TGTGCCAGCAGTTACCCCCTCGACGGTTCCTCTGGAAACACCATATATTTT
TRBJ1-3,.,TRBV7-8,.,CASSPRAGGRPSGNTIYF,TGTGCCAGCAGCCCCCGGGCTGGGGGCCGACCCTCTGGAAACACCATATATTTT
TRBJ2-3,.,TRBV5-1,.,CASTLLGTDTQYF,TGCGCCAGCACTCTGCTGGGCACAGATACGCAGTATTTT
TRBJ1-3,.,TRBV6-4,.,CASTPPWNTIYF,TGTGCCAGCACCCCCCCGTGGAACACCATATATTTT
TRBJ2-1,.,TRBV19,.,CASSIDGGPPYNEQFF,TGTGCCAGTAGTATAGATGGGGGGCCCCCCTACAATGAGCAGTTCTTC
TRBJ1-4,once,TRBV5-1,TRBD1,CASSSGQGNEKLFF,TGCGCCAGCAGCTCCGGACAGGGTAATGAAAAACTGTTTTTT
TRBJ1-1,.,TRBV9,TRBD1,CASDRGLDTEAFF,TGTGCAAGTGACAGGGGATTGGACACTGAAGCTTTCTTT
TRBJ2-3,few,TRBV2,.,CASKEGWGDTQYF,TGTGCCAGCAAGGAGGGTTGGGGAGATACGCAGTATTTT
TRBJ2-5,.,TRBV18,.,CASSPPAYGSETQYF,TGTGCCAGCTCACCACCGGCGTACGGGTCGGAGACCCAGTACTTC
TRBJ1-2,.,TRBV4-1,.,CASSQEEGGSYGYTF,TGCGCCAGCAGCCAAGAGGAGGGGGGATCGTACGGCTACACCTTC
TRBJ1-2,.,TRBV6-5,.,CASRNVVDGYTF,TGTGCCAGCAGAAACGTCGTAGATGGCTACACCTTC
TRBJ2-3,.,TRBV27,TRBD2,CASSTPGLAGGPSTDTQYF,TGTGCCAGCAGTACACCCGGACTAGCGGGAGGGCCGAGCACAGATACGCAGTATTTT
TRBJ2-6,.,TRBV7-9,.,CASKQGFAGANVLTF,TGTGCCAGTAAACAGGGTTTCGCTGGGGCCAACGTCCTGACTTTC
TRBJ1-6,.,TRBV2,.,CASSVPKEGNAYNSPLHF,TGTGCCAGCAGCGTACCTAAGGAAGGGAACGCCTATAATTCACCCCTCCACTTT
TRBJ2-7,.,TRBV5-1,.,CASSLETGLTEQYF,TGCGCCAGCAGCTTGGAAACAGGGTTGACCGAGCAGTACTTC
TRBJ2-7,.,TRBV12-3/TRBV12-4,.,CASSPRGYEQYF,TGTGCCAGCAGTCCAAGGGGTTACGAGCAGTACTTC
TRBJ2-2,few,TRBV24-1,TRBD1,CATSDPQGLSGELFF,TGTGCCACCAGTGACCCACAGGGGCTTTCCGGGGAGCTGTTTTTT
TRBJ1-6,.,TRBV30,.,CARRSSYNSPLHF,TGTGCCCGCCGTAGCTCCTATAATTCACCCCTCCACTTT
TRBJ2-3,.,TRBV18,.,CASSQLDRRTTDTQYF,TGTGCCAGCTCTCAACTCGACCGACGCACCACAGATACGCAGTATTTT
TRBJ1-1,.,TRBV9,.,CASSVGADNTEAFF,TGTGCCAGCAGCGTAGGTGCGGATAACACTGAAGCTTTCTTT
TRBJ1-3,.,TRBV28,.,CASRVPGNTIYF,TGTGCCAGCAGGGTTCCTGGAAACACCATATATTTT
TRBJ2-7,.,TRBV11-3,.,CASSLGPLEQYF,TGTGCCAGCAGCTTAGGTCCCCTCGAGCAGTACTTC
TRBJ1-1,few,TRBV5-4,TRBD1,CASSLPGQAKEAFF,TGTGCCAGCAGCTTACCGGGACAGGCTAAGGAAGCTTTCTTT
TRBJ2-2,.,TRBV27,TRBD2,CASSRLSSGVTPNTGELFF,TGTGCCAGCAGTCGACTCAGCAGCGGGGTGACACCGAACACCGGGGAGCTGTTTTTT
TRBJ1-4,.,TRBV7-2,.,CASSLGAGKLFF,TGTGCCAGCAGCTTGGGGGCAGGAAAACTGTTTTTT
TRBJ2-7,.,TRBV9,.,CASSVDEGRYEQYF,TGTGCCAGCAGCGTAGATGAGGGAAGGTACGAGCAGTACTTC
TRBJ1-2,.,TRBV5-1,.,CASSLGQNYGYTF,TGCGCCAGCAGCTTGGGTCAGAACTATGGCTACACCTTC
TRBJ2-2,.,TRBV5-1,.,CASNLQAGLSGPGELFF,TGCGCCAGCAACCTCCAGGCGGGACTGTCGGGTCCCGGGGAGCTGTTTTTT
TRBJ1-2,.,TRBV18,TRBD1,CASSGQGNYGYTF,TGTGCCAGCTCAGGACAGGGGAACTATGGCTACACCTTC
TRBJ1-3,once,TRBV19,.,CASSPGGGGSGNTIYF,TGTGCCAGTAGCCCGGGCGGGGGCGGCTCTGGAAACACCATATATTTT
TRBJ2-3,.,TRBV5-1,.,CASSLAGVGTDTQYF,TGCGCCAGCAGCTTGGCGGGAGTCGGGACAGATACGCAGTATTTT
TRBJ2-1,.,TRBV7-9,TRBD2,CASRGLAGGPDNEQFF,TGTGCCAGCAGGGGACTAGCGGGGGGCCCGGACAATGAGCAGTTCTTC
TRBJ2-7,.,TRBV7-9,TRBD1,CASSDGDRVYDEQYF,TGTGCCAGCAGCGACGGGGACAGGGTGTATGACGAGCAGTACTTC
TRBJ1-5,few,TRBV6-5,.,CASTRQVAQPQHF,TGTGCCAGCACCAGACAGGTTGCGCAGCCCCAGCATTTT
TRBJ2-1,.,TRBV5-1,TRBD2,CASSLTRDYLSYNEQFF,TGCGCCAGCAGCTTGACGCGGGACTACTTATCCTACAATGAGCAGTTCTTC
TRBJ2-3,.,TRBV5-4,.,CASSAGSSDTQYF,TGTGCCAGCAGCGCAGGTTCATCGGATACGCAGTATTTT
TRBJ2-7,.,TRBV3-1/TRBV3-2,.,CASSQRDEQYF,TGTGCCAGCAGCCAAAGGGACGAGCAGTACTTC
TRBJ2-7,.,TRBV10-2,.,CASTRGDSYEQYF,TGCGCCAGCACGCGAGGGGACTCCTACGAGCAGTACTTC
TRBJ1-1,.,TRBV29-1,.,CSVGEVAEAFF,TGCAGCGTGGGGGAGGTGGCTGAAGCTTTCTTT
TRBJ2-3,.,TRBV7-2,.,CASSPLDVSGDTQYF,TGTGCCAGCAGCCCCCTTGATGTCAGCGGCGATACGCAGTATTTT
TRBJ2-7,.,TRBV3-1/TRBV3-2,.,CASSPRLALYEQYF,TGTGCCAGCAGCCCCCGCCTAGCTCTCTACGAGCAGTACTTC
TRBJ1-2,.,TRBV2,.,CASTIQDTYGYTF,TGTGCCAGCACCATACAGGATACATATGGCTACACCTTC
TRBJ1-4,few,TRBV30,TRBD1,CAWSSGQGREKLFF,TGTGCCTGGAGTTCGGGACAGGGGCGGGAAAAACTGTTTTTT